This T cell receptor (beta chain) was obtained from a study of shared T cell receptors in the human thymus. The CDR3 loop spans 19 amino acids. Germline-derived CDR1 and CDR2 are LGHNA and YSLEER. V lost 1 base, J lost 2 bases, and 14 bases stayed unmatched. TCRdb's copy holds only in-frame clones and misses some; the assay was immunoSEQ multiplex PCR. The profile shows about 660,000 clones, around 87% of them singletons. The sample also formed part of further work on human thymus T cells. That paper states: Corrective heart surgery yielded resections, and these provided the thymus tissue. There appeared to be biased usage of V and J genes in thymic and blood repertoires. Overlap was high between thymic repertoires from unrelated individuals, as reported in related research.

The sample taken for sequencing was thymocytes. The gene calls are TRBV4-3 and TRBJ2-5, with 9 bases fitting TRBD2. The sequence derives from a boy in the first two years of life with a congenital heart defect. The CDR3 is CASSQGGPSGADRQETQYF. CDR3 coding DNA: TGCGCCAGCAGCCAAGGGGGGCCTAGCGGGGCTGATAGGCAAGAGACCCAGTACTTC.